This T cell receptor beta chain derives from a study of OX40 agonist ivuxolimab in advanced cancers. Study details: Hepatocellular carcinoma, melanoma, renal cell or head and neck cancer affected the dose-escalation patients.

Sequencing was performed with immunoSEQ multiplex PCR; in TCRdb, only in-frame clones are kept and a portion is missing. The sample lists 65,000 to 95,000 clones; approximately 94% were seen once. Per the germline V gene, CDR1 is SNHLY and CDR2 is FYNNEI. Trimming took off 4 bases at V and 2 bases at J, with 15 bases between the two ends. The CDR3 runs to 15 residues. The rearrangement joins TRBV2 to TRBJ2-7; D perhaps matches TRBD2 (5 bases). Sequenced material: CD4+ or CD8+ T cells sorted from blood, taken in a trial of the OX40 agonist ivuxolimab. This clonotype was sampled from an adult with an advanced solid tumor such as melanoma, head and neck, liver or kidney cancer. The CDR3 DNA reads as TGTGCCAGCAGTGCTAAGGACTTATGGGCCTACGAGCAGTACTTC. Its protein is CASSAKDLWAYEQYF.